This T cell receptor beta chain was sequenced during a study of blood T cell repertoires in COVID-19. Background on the study: Samples came from the United States, Italy and Spain, spanning acute and convalescent COVID-19. The cDNA or gDNA used as material had been derived from T cells, B-cell-depleted T cells, or PBMCs.

J gave up 3 bases and V 4 bases, and 8 bases lay outside the gene matches. The CDR3 contains 15 residues. Germline CDR1 is SNHLY and CDR2 is FYNNEI. Using immunoSEQ multiplex PCR, the repertoire was profiled, and TCRdb retains in-frame clones only, with some absent. This table holds just under 60,000 clones, 70% to 85% found once. The V call is TRBV2, the J call TRBJ1-1, with 7 bases lining up with TRBD1. What was sequenced was peripheral blood. The TCR comes from a human donor in a cohort sampled during active COVID-19. CDR3 loop: CASSAELTGDTEAFF. CDR3 coding DNA: TGTGCCAGCAGTGCGGAGTTAACAGGGGACACTGAAGCTTTCTTT.